Listed here are 24 T cell receptor beta chains from one sample, sequenced in a study of blood T cell repertoires in COVID-19. Method: immunoSEQ multiplex PCR; TCRdb's copy keeps in-frame clones and lacks some. The repertoire consists of fewer than 80,000 clones, with 79% occurring once and the leading ten covering approximately 5%. The sample comprised peripheral blood. These receptors were collected from a woman of 80 years or more with active or convalescent COVID-19.

The rearrangement links TRBV5-8 to TRBJ1-4; the match to TRBD1 covers 9 bases. Germline V gives CDR1 SGHTS, CDR2 YDEGEE. The CDR3 is 15 amino acids. J gave up 3 bases and V 2 bases, and 2 bases lay outside the gene matches. CDR3 nucleotides: TGTGCCAGCAGCTTAAGGACAGGGGCTAATGAAAAACTGTTTTTT. Encoded protein: CASSLRTGANEKLFF.

This clone was recorded once. The chain combines TRBV10-3 with TRBJ2-1; tentatively, D is TRBD2 (5 bases). Per the germline V gene, CDR1 is ENHRY and CDR2 is SYGVKD. Trimming stripped 7 bases from V and 0 bases from J, with 13 bases between. CDR3 size: 15 residues. In DNA, the CDR3 is TGTGCCATCAAGGAGGCGGAGAGCTCCTACAATGAGCAGTTCTTC. It translates to CAIKEAESSYNEQFF.

J is TRBJ2-5 and V is TRBV19, with TRBD2 identical over 12 bases. The ends lost 6 bases at V and 5 bases at J; junction bases unmatched: 13. From germline, CDR1 is LNHDA and CDR2 SQIVND (reference sequence). This CDR3 contains 17 residues. The CDR3: CASSALAGGILGETQYF. The CDR3, as DNA: TGTGCCAGTAGCGCTCTAGCGGGAGGGATTTTAGGGGAGACCCAGTACTTC. The whole variable domain, filled in from reference TRBV19 and TRBJ2-5, reads DGGITQSPKYLFRKEGQNVTLSCEQNLNHDAMYWYRQDPGQGLRLIYYSQIVNDFQKGDIAEGYSVSREKKESFPLTVTSAQKNPTAFYLCASSALAGGILGETQYFGPGTRLLVL.

The chain combines TRBV18 with TRBJ1-5; D perhaps matches TRBD1 (5 bases). The V and J ends lost 2 bases and 2 bases respectively, with 13 bases between them. Looked up from germline, CDR1 is KGHSH and CDR2 is LQKENI. The CDR3 is 16 amino acids. Written as DNA, the CDR3 is TGTGCCAGCTCACCAGATTGGGGGGGAGGCAATCAGCCCCAGCATTTT. Its protein is CASSPDWGGGNQPQHF.

The V gene is TRBV29-1, the J gene TRBJ2-3; perhaps TRBD2 as D (6 bases). V lost 6 bases, J lost 0 bases, and 13 bases lay in between. CDR1 is SQVTM, CDR2 ANQGSEA, per germline. There are 14 residues in the CDR3. CDR3 sequence: CSVFVRGSTDTQYF. The CDR3 DNA reads TGCAGCGTATTTGTGCGGGGAAGCACAGATACGCAGTATTTT.

The chain recombines TRBV2 with TRBJ1-2; a weak D match, TRBD1 (5 bases). The CDR3 contains 15 residues. Trimming removed 1 base at V and 0 bases at J, with 9 bases between. Germline V gives CDR1 SNHLY, CDR2 FYNNEI. The CDR3 DNA sequence: TGTGCCAGCAGTGAAGGGACACATACTAACTATGGCTACACCTTC. Translating it yields CASSEGTHTNYGYTF.

The rearrangement joins TRBV28 to TRBJ1-5, with no clear D. Germline V gene data show CDR1 as MDHEN and CDR2 as SYDVKM. The CDR3 totals 15 residues. The germline V and J ends were trimmed by 3 bases and 0 bases, with 9 bases remaining between them. The CDR3 DNA is TGTGCCAGCAGTTTTCGGAGATATAGCAATCAGCCCCAGCATTTT. The encoded protein is CASSFRRYSNQPQHF. The variable domain in full, with the rest retrieved from reference TRBV28 and TRBJ1-5, is DVKVTQSSRYLVKRTGEKVFLECVQDMDHENMFWYRQDPGLGLRLIYFSYDVKMKEKGDIPEGYSVSREKKERFSLILESASTNQTSMYLCASSFRRYSNQPQHFGDGTRLSIL.

The CDR3: CASSFGGSAYYEQYF. CDR3 coding DNA: TGTGCCAGCAGCTTTGGCGGGAGCGCCTACTACGAGCAGTACTTC. The chain is built from TRBV11-1 and TRBJ2-7, with 7 bases that match TRBD2. The junction had 8 bases not matched to a gene; V was cut back by 3 bases and J by 3 bases. Per the germline V gene, CDR1 is SGHAT and CDR2 is FQDESV (reference sequence). The CDR3 contains 15 residues. Full variable domain (remainder filled in from reference TRBV11-1 and TRBJ2-7): EAEVAQSPRYKITEKSQAVAFWCDPISGHATLYWYRQILGQGPELLVQFQDESVVDDSQLPKDRFSAERLKGVDSTLKIQPAELGDSAMYLCASSFGGSAYYEQYFGPGTRLTVT.

The chain links TRBV28 to TRBJ1-5; a weak D match, TRBD1 (6 bases). The V end lost 5 bases, the J end lost 6 bases, and 20 bases lay between the germline ends. Germline V gives CDR1 MDHEN, CDR2 SYDVKM. This CDR3 is 16 amino acids long. The CDR3 DNA reads TGTGCCAGCAGTCTGAACTGGGGGGGGCGAGGTCAGCCCCAGCATTTT. As protein: CASSLNWGGRGQPQHF. Full variable domain (remainder filled in from reference TRBV28 and TRBJ1-5): DVKVTQSSRYLVKRTGEKVFLECVQDMDHENMFWYRQDPGLGLRLIYFSYDVKMKEKGDIPEGYSVSREKKERFSLILESASTNQTSMYLCASSLNWGGRGQPQHFGDGTRLSIL.

The genes are TRBV11-3 and TRBJ2-2; D possibly corresponds to TRBD1 (6 bases). V lost 2 bases and J lost 1, with 23 bases in between. Germline V gives CDR1 SGHNT, CDR2 YENEEA. The CDR3 sequence is 20 residues long. CDR3 nucleotides: TGTGCCAGCAGCTTAAATCTTATGGGGGCCGGCCAGGGGAACACCGGGGAGCTGTTTTTT. This gives the protein CASSLNLMGAGQGNTGELFF.

Here the CDR3 reads CASSGRLAGYNEQFF. The CDR3 DNA reads TGTGCCAGCAGCGGAAGACTAGCGGGATACAATGAGCAGTTCTTC. The rearrangement links TRBV9 to TRBJ2-1; 11 bases match TRBD2. The V and J ends lost 3 bases and 4 bases, in that order; junction bases with no gene match: 3. The V gene's germline CDR1 is SGDLS and CDR2 YYNGEE. CDR3 length: 15 residues.

CDR3 bases: TGCGCCAGCAGCGACGCGCGGGGTATTTCCTACGAGCAGTACTTC. Residues: CASSDARGISYEQYF. The chain is built from TRBV5-1 and TRBJ2-7, with D perhaps TRBD2 (6 bases). CDR3 length equals 15 residues. In germline, CDR1 is SGHRS, CDR2 YFSETQ. Between the trimmed V and J ends, which lost 4 bases and 1 base, there was a span of 15 bases.

V is TRBV19 and J is TRBJ1-1; no reliable D call. The V end lost 4 bases, the J end lost 0 bases, and 6 bases lay between the germline ends. CDR3 size: 13 residues. CDR1 and CDR2 from the germline V gene are LNHDA and SQIVND (reference sequence). The CDR3 coding sequence is TGTGCCAGTAGTACTTACTTGAACACTGAAGCTTTCTTT. Amino acids: CASSTYLNTEAFF.

This sequence joins TRBV3-1 (or the pseudogene TRBV3-2) and TRBJ1-1; D is unresolved. V was shortened by 0 bases and J by 2 bases, with 16 bases between the two germline ends. The CDR3 has 17 residues. Per the germline V gene, CDR1 is LGHDT and CDR2 is YNNKEL (reference sequence). The CDR3 DNA is TGTGCCAGCAGCCAAGATTGGGTCGGGTATCAAAACACTGAAGCTTTCTTT. The encoded protein is CASSQDWVGYQNTEAFF.

This clone was recorded only once. V gene TRBV4-2 combines with J gene TRBJ2-3, with 7 nucleotides matching TRBD2. This CDR3 spans 17 amino acids. The germline V gene has CDR1 LGHNA and CDR2 YNFKEQ. J lost 0 bases, V lost 3 bases, and 9 bases had no gene match. CDR3 nucleotide sequence: TGTGCCAGCAGCCAGGGGAGTAGCGGGCCTAGCACAGATACGCAGTATTTT. This translates into CASSQGSSGPSTDTQYF.

The chain combines TRBV9 with TRBJ2-7; D possibly corresponds to TRBD2 (6 bases). The V end was cut by 4 bases, the J end by 7 bases, with 21 bases between. CDR3 length: 15 amino acids. Germline CDR1 reads SGDLS; CDR2 reads YYNGEE. CDR3 bases: TGTGCCAGCAGCCCCGCCTCATGGCGGGGAGGTGAGCAGTACTTC. Protein product: CASSPASWRGGEQYF.

The chain joins TRBV4-1 to TRBJ2-6; D call uncertain. This CDR3 has 14 residues. The V end was cut by 4 bases, the J end by 2 bases, with 6 bases between. Germline loops: CDR1 MGHRA, CDR2 YSYEKL. CDR3 amino acids: CASSLLPGANVLTF. As DNA, the CDR3 is TGCGCCAGCAGCCTCCTCCCTGGGGCCAACGTCCTGACTTTC.

The chain employs TRBV3-1 (or the pseudogene TRBV3-2) and TRBJ2-7; TRBD2 matches 9 bases. Unmatched junction bases numbered 8, after V lost 4 bases and J lost 7 bases. Looked up from germline, CDR1 is LGHDT and CDR2 is YNNKEL (reference sequence). CDR3 length: 14 amino acids. The CDR3 nucleotides read TGTGCCAGCAGCCGTGCGGGAGGGGGTCTTGAGCAGTACTTC. It is translated as CASSRAGGGLEQYF.

V is TRBV7-3 and J is TRBJ2-3, with a tentative D call TRBD1 (6 bases). The CDR3 extends over 15 amino acids. V was shortened by 3 bases and J by 3 bases, with 13 bases between the two germline ends. Germline V CDR1 and CDR2: SGHTA, FQGTGA. CDR3 DNA sequence: TGTGCCAGCAGCTTTACAGGGATAGCAACAGATACGCAGTATTTT. As protein: CASSFTGIATDTQYF.

V gene TRBV28 combines with J gene TRBJ1-6; possible D gene TRBD1, 5 bases. CDR1 is MDHEN and CDR2 is SYDVKM in the germline V gene. V lost 1 base, J lost 10 bases, and 17 bases lay in between. The CDR3 runs to 16 residues. CDR3 region: CASSLLQGQGKSPLHF. For the CDR3, the DNA is TGTGCCAGCAGTTTATTGCAGGGCCAAGGAAAGTCACCCCTCCACTTT.

The V call is TRBV6-2 or TRBV6-3, the J call TRBJ2-3; 7 nucleotides line up with TRBD2. The CDR3 has 14 amino acids. Per germline, CDR1 MNHEY and CDR2 SVGEGT. The ends lost 4 bases at V and 8 bases at J; junction bases unmatched: 9. In DNA, the CDR3 is TGTGCCAGCAGTTTTGGCGGGAGTCTCGCTACGCAGTATTTT. It translates to CASSFGGSLATQYF.

V usage is TRBV12-5 and J usage is TRBJ2-1, with TRBD2 matching over 13 bases. This CDR3 is built from 21 residues. Germline CDR1 and CDR2: LGHNT and FRNRAP. The V segment lost 0 bases and the J segment 2 bases; nucleotides outside the gene matches: 13. The CDR3 here is CASGLVTLPGLAGKTYNEQFF. In DNA form, the CDR3 reads TGTGCTAGTGGTTTGGTAACTTTACCGGGACTAGCGGGGAAAACCTACAATGAGCAGTTCTTC.

The genes are TRBV28 and TRBJ1-1, with TRBD1 matching over 7 bases. The ends lost 2 bases at V and 7 bases at J; junction bases unmatched: 4. Germline V lookup: CDR1 MDHEN, CDR2 SYDVKM. This CDR3 spans 13 amino acids. The CDR3 protein is CASSLEDRVEAFF. The CDR3 DNA follows: TGTGCCAGCAGTTTAGAAGACAGGGTTGAAGCTTTCTTT.

V is TRBV7-9 and J is TRBJ2-7, with 8 positions matching TRBD1. This CDR3 is built from 15 residues. Germline trimming cut 5 bases from V and 0 bases from J; bases unmatched to any gene: 6. The V gene's germline CDR1 is SEHNR and CDR2 FQNEAQ (reference sequence). The CDR3 DNA is TGTGCCAGCAGCCTAGGACAGGGCCTCTCCTACGAGCAGTACTTC. Its translation is CASSLGQGLSYEQYF.